This T cell receptor beta chain was retrieved from a study of blood T cell repertoires in COVID-19. About the study: The United States, Italy and Spain supplied acute and convalescent COVID-19 samples. In each case, the material was cDNA or gDNA derived from T cells, B-cell-depleted T cells, or PBMCs.

Trimming took off 1 base at V and 7 bases at J, with 13 bases between the two ends. The CDR3 consists of 15 residues. Germline values: CDR1 MGHDK, CDR2 SYGVNS. Per the original methods: How many nucleated cells were present was estimated from reference gene primer amplification. The data were produced by immunoSEQ multiplex PCR, yet TCRdb's version contains in-frame clones alone and is incomplete. That table gives V, J and clone size, and the DNA gave D and trimming. The sample yields 140,000 or so clones, roughly 83% seen once. J is TRBJ2-2 and V is TRBV25-1; D might be TRBD1 (6 bases). The receptor was isolated from a woman of 80 years or more with acute or convalescent COVID-19. The sequenced sample consisted of peripheral blood. CDR3 sequence reads: CASSEWTALGGELFF. In DNA, the CDR3 is TGTGCCAGCAGTGAATGGACAGCCTTGGGCGGGGAGCTGTTTTTT.